Listed here are 4 T cell receptor beta chains from one sample, sequenced in a study of cytomegalovirus exposure and HLA in healthy donors. The PCR ran on 60 Vbeta and 13 Jbeta primers. Sequenced by immunoSEQ multiplex PCR; TCRdb stores in-frame clones only, minus some. The sample has roughly 200,000 clones, around nine tenths seen once. Material for sequencing was PBMCs. These receptors originate from a woman aged 25 to 45 in good health and CMV-seronegative.

V is TRBV14 and J is TRBJ2-7, with a possible D match to TRBD2 (6 bases). The ends were cut back, 4 bases at V and 4 bases at J, with 14 bases in the middle. Germline lookup yields CDR1 SGHDN and CDR2 FVKESK. This CDR3 comprises 14 residues. The DNA of the CDR3 is TGTGCCAGCAGCCTAGGGGACTGGCGGTACGAGCAGTACTTC. It translates to CASSLGDWRYEQYF. The full variable domain, in which reference TRBV14 and TRBJ2-7 provide the parts outside the CDR3, is EAGVTQFPSHSVIEKGQTVTLRCDPISGHDNLYWYRRVMGKEIKFLLHFVKESKQDESGMPNNRFLAERTGGTYSTLKVQPAELEDSGVYFCASSLGDWRYEQYFGPGTRLTVT.

V is TRBV9 and J is TRBJ1-4, with no clear D. V was shortened by 0 bases and J by 4 bases, with 10 bases between the two germline ends. The CDR3 has 15 residues. Germline V CDR1 and CDR2: SGDLS, YYNGEE. The DNA of the CDR3 is TGTGCCAGCAGCGTAGGGAGTCAGATTAATGAAAAACTGTTTTTT. This codes for CASSVGSQINEKLFF.

V gene TRBV29-1 combines with J gene TRBJ1-2, with D possibly being TRBD1 (5 bases). CDR1 and CDR2 from the germline V gene are SQVTM and ANQGSEA. With 6 bases removed from V and 6 bases from J, the gap between germline ends came to 29 bases. CDR3 length: 17 amino acids. The CDR3 nucleotides are TGCAGCGTGGGGGGTGTGGGGGTCGCCACGTTCCTGAATGGCTACACCTTC. It specifies CSVGGVGVATFLNGYTF.

The chain uses TRBV28 and TRBJ2-1, with 15 bases fitting TRBD2. Germline lookup yields CDR1 MDHEN and CDR2 SYDVKM. The CDR3 extends over 21 amino acids. The V gene end was trimmed by 5 bases and the J gene end by 4 bases; junction bases not matched to a gene: 18. CDR3 loop: CASSNLGLAGGPGWGYNEQFF. CDR3 bases: TGTGCCAGCAGTAACCTAGGACTAGCGGGAGGGCCGGGGTGGGGGTACAATGAGCAGTTCTTC.